The T cell receptor (beta chain) described here comes from a study of T cells in Graves' hyperthyroidism and ophthalmopathy. Authors of the study amplified TCR beta CDR3 regions from RNA transcripts. RT-PCR in the first round (using the HTBI primer set) targeted the TCR CDR3. One entry per CDR3 protein, called by TCRdb with MiXCR from the multiplex PCR reads. Of about 260,000 distinct CDR3 sequences listed, 16% were seen once; the top ten hold approximately 30%. Points from the study as a whole: Ophthalmopathy got predicted by the model a median around 6.6 months before its onset. Most expanded thyroid clonotypes above 0.001 also appeared in blood.

Germline V gene lookup returns CDR1 SQVTM and CDR2 ANQGSEA. The CDR3 has 18 amino acids. The V segment lost 6 bases and the J segment 5 bases; nucleotides outside the gene matches: 15. Of note for this clonotype: What it binds is not known.

This TCR was sampled from a woman under 30 with Graves' ophthalmopathy. The specimen sequenced was blood. The V gene is TRBV29-1, the J gene TRBJ2-5, with 16 bases fitting TRBD2. The CDR3 sequence: CSVSYPGTSGRAGETQYF. CDR3 DNA: TGCAGCGTCTCCTACCCCGGGACTAGCGGGAGGGCCGGGGAGACCCAGTACTTC.